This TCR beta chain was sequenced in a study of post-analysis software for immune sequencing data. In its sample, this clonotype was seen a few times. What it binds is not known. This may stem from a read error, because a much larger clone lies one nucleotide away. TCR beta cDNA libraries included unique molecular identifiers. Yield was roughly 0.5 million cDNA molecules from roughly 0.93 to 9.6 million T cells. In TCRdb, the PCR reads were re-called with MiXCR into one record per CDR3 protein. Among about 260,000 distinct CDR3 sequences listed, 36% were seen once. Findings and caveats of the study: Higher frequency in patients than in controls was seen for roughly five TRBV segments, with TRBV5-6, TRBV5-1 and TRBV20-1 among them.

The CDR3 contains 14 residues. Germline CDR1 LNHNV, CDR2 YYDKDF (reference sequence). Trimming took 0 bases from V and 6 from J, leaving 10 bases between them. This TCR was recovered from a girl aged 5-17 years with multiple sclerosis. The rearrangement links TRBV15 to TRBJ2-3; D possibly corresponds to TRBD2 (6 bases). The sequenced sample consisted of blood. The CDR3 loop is CATSRDPGGDTQYF. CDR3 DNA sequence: TGTGCCACCAGCAGAGATCCTGGAGGGGATACGCAGTATTTT. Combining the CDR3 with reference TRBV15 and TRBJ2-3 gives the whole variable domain DAMVIQNPRYQVTQFGKPVTLSCSQTLNHNVMYWYQQKSSQAPKLLFHYYDKDFNNEADTPDNFQSRRPNTSFCFLDIRSPGLGDTAMYLCATSRDPGGDTQYFGPGTRLTVL.